This T cell receptor beta chain was obtained from a study of T cell repertoires in cytomegalovirus infection. About the research overall: Matching HLA type, along with CMV infection, was indicated by public TCR beta signatures.

This CDR3 region has 12 residues. Germline assignment: CDR1 ENHRY and CDR2 SYGVKD. Trimming shortened V by 10 bases and J by 4 bases, and 11 bases separated the two germline ends. From the reads, TCRdb called clonotypes with MiXCR, one entry per CDR3 protein. The table has 150,000 to 200,000 distinct CDR3 sequences, 13% to 15% seen once. Overall study findings and caveats: Totalled public TCR beta family frequency picked out people who carried CMV plus the relevant HLA.

This clonotype was observed many times. Its specificity is not known. The clonotype comes from a human donor in good health (CMV status not recorded). Some clones in this sample may be carry-over from other donors' samples. Material for sequencing was PBMCs. V and J are TRBV10-3 and TRBJ2-1; D may be TRBD1 (5 bases). The DNA of the CDR3 is TGTGCCACCTCGACAGATTACAATGAGCAGTTCTTC. This sequence encodes CATSTDYNEQFF.